These T cell receptor beta chains were read from a single sample in a study of cytomegalovirus exposure and HLA in healthy donors. Clones were sequenced by immunoSEQ multiplex PCR, and TCRdb holds only the in-frame ones, with some missing. In the table there are some 200,000 clones, around 83% of which are singletons. The sequenced material came from PBMCs. The receptors come from a woman aged 40-49 years in good health and CMV-seronegative. Both conserved end residues are trimmed from each CDR3. The order of the fields is J gene, V gene, CDR3 protein.

TRBJ2-5 TRBV5-4 ASSNSGLYQETQY
TRBJ2-7 TRBV28 ASISGGASYEQY
TRBJ1-2 TRBV7-9 ASSYSSEANGYT
TRBJ2-1 TRBV7-9 ASSPPLAGDNEQF
TRBJ2-5 TRBV10-3 AISETGRGEETQY
TRBJ1-5 TRBV7-9 ASSVGGSRPFQPQH
TRBJ2-1 TRBV18 ASSPRLAGDHYNEQF
TRBJ2-7 TRBV11-2 ASSPGTGGGVSSYEQY
TRBJ1-1 TRBV6-4 ASSDREGSAF
TRBJ1-4 TRBV19 ASSTTYRGSNEKLF
TRBJ2-7 TRBV5-1 ASSFLAGSSYEQY
TRBJ1-1 TRBV25-1 ASNTGGTSNTEAF
TRBJ1-5 TRBV19 ASSMFQGLEPQH
TRBJ1-1 TRBV27 ASTTLGGSTEAF
TRBJ2-3 TRBV18 ASRLGGGTDTQY
TRBJ2-5 TRBV11-2 ASTTGRGETQY
TRBJ2-5 TRBV5-1 ASSLLIGGEETQY
TRBJ2-7 TRBV7-9 SSSLKGAYEQY
TRBJ1-4 TRBV7-9 ASSEEEAAFNEKLF
TRBJ2-1 TRBV18 ASSPPLGTSYNEQF
TRBJ2-2 TRBV18 ASSPGTGAAGELF
TRBJ1-5 TRBV7-9 ASSLGDSQPQH
TRBJ2-7 TRBV2 ASRGQAYEQY
TRBJ2-1 TRBV9 ASSPWQVEGEQF
TRBJ2-5 TRBV2 ASSEPRETQY
TRBJ1-1 TRBV5-1 ASSLGGGEYTEAF
TRBJ2-5 TRBV5-1 ASSFRTGGEETQY
TRBJ2-7 TRBV6-1 ASSFSTGGYEQY
TRBJ1-5 TRBV30 ACTWTGTSNQPQH
TRBJ1-1 TRBV20-1 SGQLNTEAF
TRBJ1-6 TRBV7-9 ASSQGQGASPLH
TRBJ1-1 TRBV29-1 SAPARGAAF
TRBJ1-1 TRBV29-1 SVEDRGTDMNTEAF
TRBJ2-2 TRBV11-2 ASSSGLYTGELF
TRBJ2-7 TRBV5-1 ASSLTQGPSYEQY
TRBJ1-1 TRBV28 ASSFRGLTEAF
TRBJ2-1 TRBV7-3 ASSPDRGEQF
TRBJ1-1 TRBV9 ASSIGTAKNTEAF
TRBJ1-1 TRBV4-1 ASSQDGQGGTEAF
TRBJ2-2 TRBV7-9 ASSSRTSGRASPGELF
TRBJ1-2 TRBV7-3 ASSLSGGGGYT
TRBJ2-6 TRBV28 ATYRGGRLSGANVLT
TRBJ2-7 TRBV9 ASSVGSSPYEQY
TRBJ1-1 TRBV2 ASSAHRPNTEAF
TRBJ2-1 TRBV6-1 ASSELAGVTPYNEQF
TRBJ1-5 TRBV6-5 ASSGQGGQPQH
TRBJ1-1 TRBV29-1 SVEGGEITEAF
TRBJ2-7 TRBV28 ATSIGQGVPYEQY
TRBJ2-7 TRBV5-1 ASSFQTGTASYEQY
TRBJ2-1 TRBV13 ASSLAGLSSYNEQF
TRBJ2-7 TRBV28 ASRFSRGIREQY
TRBJ2-3 TRBV5-1 ASSIAGGYTDTQY
TRBJ1-2 TRBV7-8 ASRALRGARGYT
TRBJ2-3 TRBV18 ASSPGERDTQY